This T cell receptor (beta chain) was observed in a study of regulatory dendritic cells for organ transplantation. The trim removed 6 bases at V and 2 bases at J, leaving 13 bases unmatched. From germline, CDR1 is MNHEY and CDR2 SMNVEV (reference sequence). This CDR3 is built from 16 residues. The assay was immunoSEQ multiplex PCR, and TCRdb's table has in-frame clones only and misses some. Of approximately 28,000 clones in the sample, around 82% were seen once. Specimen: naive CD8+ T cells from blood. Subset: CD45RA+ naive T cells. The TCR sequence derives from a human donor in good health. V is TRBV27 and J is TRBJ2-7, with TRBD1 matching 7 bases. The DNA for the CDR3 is TGTGCCAGCAGGCAAAGCCGGGACAGACTTACCTACGAGCAGTACTTC. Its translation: CASRQSRDRLTYEQYF.